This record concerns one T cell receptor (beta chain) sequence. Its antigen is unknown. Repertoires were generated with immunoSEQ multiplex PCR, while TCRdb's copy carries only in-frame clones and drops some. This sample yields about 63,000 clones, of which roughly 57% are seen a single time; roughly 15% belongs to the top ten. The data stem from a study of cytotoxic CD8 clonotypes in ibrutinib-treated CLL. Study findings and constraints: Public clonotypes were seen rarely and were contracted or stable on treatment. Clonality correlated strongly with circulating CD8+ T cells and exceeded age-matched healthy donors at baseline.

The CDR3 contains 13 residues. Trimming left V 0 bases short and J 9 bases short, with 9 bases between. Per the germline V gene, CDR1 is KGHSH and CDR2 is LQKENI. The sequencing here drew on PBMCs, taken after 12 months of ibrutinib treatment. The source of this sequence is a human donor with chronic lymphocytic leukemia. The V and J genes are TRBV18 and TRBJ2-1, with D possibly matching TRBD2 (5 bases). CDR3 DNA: TGTGCCAGCTCACCACCGTCTGCGGGTGAGCAGTTCTTC. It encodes CASSPPSAGEQFF.